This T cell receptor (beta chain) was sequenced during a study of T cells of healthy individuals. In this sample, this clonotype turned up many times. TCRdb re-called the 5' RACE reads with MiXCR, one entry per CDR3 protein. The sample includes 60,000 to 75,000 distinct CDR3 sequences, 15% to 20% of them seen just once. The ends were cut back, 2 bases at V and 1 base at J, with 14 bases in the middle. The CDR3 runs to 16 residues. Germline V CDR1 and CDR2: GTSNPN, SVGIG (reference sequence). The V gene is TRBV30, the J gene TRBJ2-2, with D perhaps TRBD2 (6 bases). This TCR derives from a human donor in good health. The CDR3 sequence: CAWSRRAGQNTGELFF. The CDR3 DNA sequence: TGTGCCTGGAGTAGGAGAGCGGGCCAGAACACCGGGGAGCTGTTTTTT.